What follows describes a single T cell receptor beta chain. Its target is not known. The germline V gene has CDR1 SGHTA and CDR2 FQGNSA. This CDR3 has 15 amino acids. J lost 6 bases, V lost 2 bases, and 9 bases had no gene match. The sample is drawn from a study of cytomegalovirus exposure and HLA in healthy donors. Study outcomes and limitations: Across HLA loci, a later analysis found differing TCR association rates, with DRB1 most and HLA-C fewest.

The primer mix had 60 Vbeta and 13 Jbeta primers. Data came from immunoSEQ multiplex PCR; TCRdb stores just in-frame clones and leaves some out. The table includes 150,000 to 200,000 clones, roughly 80% detected once. Sequencing input: PBMCs. The TCR sequence derives from a woman aged 18-30 years in good health and CMV-seronegative. The gene calls are TRBV7-2 and TRBJ2-7; 8 bases fit TRBD2. This chain's CDR3 is CASSLTSGRGAEQYF. CDR3 coding DNA: TGTGCCAGCAGCTTAACAAGCGGGAGAGGGGCCGAGCAGTACTTC.